This TCR beta chain is drawn from a study of T cells in Graves' hyperthyroidism and ophthalmopathy. Whole-study findings and limits: Also found in blood were most expanded thyroid clonotypes above 0.001. Ophthalmopathy cases were set apart from stable hyperthyroidism by a 13 V-J model.

V lost 7 bases and J lost 8; bases outside the gene matches: 9. The CDR3 has 15 residues. Initially, at the first diagnosis of hyperthyroidism and before any ophthalmopathy symptoms, blood was sampled. This clonotype has at least ten counts. Its antigen is undetermined. RNA transcripts served as the template for amplifying TCR beta CDR3 regions. First-round RT-PCR targeting the TCR CDR3 was performed with the HTBI primer set. One entry per CDR3 protein, called by TCRdb with MiXCR from the multiplex PCR reads. Of 550,000 to 850,000 distinct CDR3 sequences detected, about 17% appear once; the ten largest clones hold roughly a sixth.

This clonotype was obtained from a woman aged 45-59 years with Graves' hyperthyroidism that later progressed to Graves' ophthalmopathy. Sequenced material: blood. V is TRBV12-3 or TRBV12-4 and J is TRBJ2-1, with TRBD1 matching over 12 bases. The DNA of the CDR3 is TGTGCCAGCACGAGCCGGGACAGGGGGCAGGATGAGCAGTTCTTC. This gives the protein CASTSRDRGQDEQFF.